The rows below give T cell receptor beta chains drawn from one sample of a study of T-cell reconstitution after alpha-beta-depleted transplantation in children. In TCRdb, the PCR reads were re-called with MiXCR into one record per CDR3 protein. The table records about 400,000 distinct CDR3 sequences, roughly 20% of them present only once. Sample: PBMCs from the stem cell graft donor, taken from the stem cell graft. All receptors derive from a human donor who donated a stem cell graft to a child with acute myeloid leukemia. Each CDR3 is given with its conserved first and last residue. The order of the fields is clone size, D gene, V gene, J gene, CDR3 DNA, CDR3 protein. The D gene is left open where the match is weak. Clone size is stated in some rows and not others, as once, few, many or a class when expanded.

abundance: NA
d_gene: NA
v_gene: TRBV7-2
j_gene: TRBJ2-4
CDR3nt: TGTGCCAGCAGACTTGACAGGGCCAAAAACATTCAGTACTTC
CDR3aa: CASRLDRAKNIQYF

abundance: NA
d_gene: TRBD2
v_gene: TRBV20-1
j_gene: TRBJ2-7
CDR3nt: TGCAGTGCTCCCGGGTGGACGGGAGGGGGCTACGAGCAGTACTTC
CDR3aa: CSAPGWTGGGYEQYF

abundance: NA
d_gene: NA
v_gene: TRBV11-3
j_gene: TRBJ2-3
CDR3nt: TGTGCCAGCAGCTTAACCAGACGGAACACGCAGTATTTT
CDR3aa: CASSLTRRNTQYF

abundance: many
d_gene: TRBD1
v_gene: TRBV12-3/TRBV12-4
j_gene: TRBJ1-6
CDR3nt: TGTGCCAGCAGCCTGGGACAGGGGGTCGGTTCACCCCTCCACTTT
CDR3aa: CASSLGQGVGSPLHF

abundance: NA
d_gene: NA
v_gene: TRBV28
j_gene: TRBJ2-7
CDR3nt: TGTGCCAGCAGTTTGCACCGACAGGACTACGAGCAGTACTTC
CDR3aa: CASSLHRQDYEQYF

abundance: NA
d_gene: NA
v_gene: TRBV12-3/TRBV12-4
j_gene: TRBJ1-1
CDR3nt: TGTGCCAGCAGTTTCAAGGAGGAAGCTTTCTTT
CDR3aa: CASSFKEEAFF

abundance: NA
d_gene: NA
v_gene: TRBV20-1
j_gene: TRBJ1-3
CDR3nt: TGCAGTGCTAGACAGGTTTCAATCTCTGGAAACACCATATATTTT
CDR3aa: CSARQVSISGNTIYF

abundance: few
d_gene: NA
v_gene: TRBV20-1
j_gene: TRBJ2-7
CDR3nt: TGCAGTGCGAAACAGGTCTACGAGCAGTACTTC
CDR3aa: CSAKQVYEQYF

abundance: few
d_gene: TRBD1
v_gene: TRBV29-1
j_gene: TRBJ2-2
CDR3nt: TGCAGCGTTGAAGTTTTCGAGGGACAGGGCACCGGGGAGCTGTTTTTT
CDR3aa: CSVEVFEGQGTGELFF

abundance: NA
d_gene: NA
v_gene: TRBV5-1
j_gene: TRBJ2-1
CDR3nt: TGCGCCAGCAACCGGCAGGAATCGAGGGTCTACAATGAGCAGTTCTTC
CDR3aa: CASNRQESRVYNEQFF

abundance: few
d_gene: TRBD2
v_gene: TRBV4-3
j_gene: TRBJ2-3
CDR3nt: TGCGCCAGCAGCCGAATCCGACTAGCGGGAGGTTTCACAGATACGCAGTATTTT
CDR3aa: CASSRIRLAGGFTDTQYF

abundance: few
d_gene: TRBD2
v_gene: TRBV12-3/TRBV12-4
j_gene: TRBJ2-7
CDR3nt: TGTGCCAGCAGTTTGGGCGGGAGCAGGTACGAGCAGTACTTC
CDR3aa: CASSLGGSRYEQYF

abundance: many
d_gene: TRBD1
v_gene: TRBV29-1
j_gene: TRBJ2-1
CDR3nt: TGCAGCGTAGGGACAGGGGCTGGCGATGAGCAGTTCTTC
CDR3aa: CSVGTGAGDEQFF

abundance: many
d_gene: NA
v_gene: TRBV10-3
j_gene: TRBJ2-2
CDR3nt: TGTGCCATTACGGACACCGGGGAGCTGTTTTTT
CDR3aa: CAITDTGELFF

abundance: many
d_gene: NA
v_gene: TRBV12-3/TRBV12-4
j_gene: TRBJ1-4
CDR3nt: TGTGCCAGCAGTTCGAGTGGCACTAATGAAAAACTGTTTTTT
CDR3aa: CASSSSGTNEKLFF

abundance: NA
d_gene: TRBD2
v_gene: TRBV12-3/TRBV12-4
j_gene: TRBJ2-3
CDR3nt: TGTGCCAGCAGTCAACTAGCGGGGAGCACAGATACGCAGTATTTT
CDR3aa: CASSQLAGSTDTQYF

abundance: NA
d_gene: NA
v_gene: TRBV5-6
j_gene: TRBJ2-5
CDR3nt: TGTGCCAGCAGCTTCTACAGGGAGACCCAGTACTTC
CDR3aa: CASSFYRETQYF

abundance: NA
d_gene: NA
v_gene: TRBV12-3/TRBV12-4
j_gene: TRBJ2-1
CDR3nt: TGTGCCAGCAGTTCCATAACCGTAATCAATGAGCAGTTCTTC
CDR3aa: CASSSITVINEQFF

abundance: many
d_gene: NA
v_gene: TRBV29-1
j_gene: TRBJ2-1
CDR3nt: TGCAGCGTTTTCCGCCAAAACTCCTACAATGAGCAGTTCTTC
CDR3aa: CSVFRQNSYNEQFF

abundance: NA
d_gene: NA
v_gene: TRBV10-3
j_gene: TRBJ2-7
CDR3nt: TGTGCCATCAGTGGGACTTTGTCCTACGAGCAGTACTTC
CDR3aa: CAISGTLSYEQYF

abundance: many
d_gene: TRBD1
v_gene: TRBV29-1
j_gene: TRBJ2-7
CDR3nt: TGCAGCGTTGTGGGGACAGGGGTCTACGAGCAGTACTTC
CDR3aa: CSVVGTGVYEQYF

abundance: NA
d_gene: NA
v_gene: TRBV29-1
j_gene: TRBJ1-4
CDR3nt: TGCAGCGTTGCCCGAGGGCAAGAGTCTGAAAAACTGTTTTTT
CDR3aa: CSVARGQESEKLFF

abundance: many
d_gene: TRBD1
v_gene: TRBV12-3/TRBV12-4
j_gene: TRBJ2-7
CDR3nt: TGTGCCAGCAGTTTATTTCGTTTCGGGGACAGCTTAGGCGAGCAGTACTTC
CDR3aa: CASSLFRFGDSLGEQYF

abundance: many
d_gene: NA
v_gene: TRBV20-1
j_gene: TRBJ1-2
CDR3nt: TGCAGTGCTAGAGATCGCCAGGGAGGGTCTAACTATGGCTACACCTTC
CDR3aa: CSARDRQGGSNYGYTF

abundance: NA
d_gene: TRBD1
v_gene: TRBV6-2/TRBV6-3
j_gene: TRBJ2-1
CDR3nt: TGTGCCAGCAGTTTCGGGGACAGCTACAATGAGCAGTTCTTC
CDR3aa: CASSFGDSYNEQFF

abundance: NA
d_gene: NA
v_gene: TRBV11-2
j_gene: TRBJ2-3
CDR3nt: TGTGCCAGCAGCTTTCGATTCTTAGATACGCAGTATTTT
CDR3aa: CASSFRFLDTQYF

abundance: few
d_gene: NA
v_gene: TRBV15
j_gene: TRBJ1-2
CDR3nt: TGTGCCACCAGCGAGGGGAAAGCAAACTATGGCTACACCTTC
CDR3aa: CATSEGKANYGYTF

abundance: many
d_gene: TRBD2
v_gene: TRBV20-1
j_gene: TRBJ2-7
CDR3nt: TGCAGTGCTATATTAGCGGGAGGGCCCTACGAGCAGTACTTC
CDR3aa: CSAILAGGPYEQYF

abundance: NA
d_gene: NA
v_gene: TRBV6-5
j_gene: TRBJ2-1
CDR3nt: TGTGCCAGCAGTTACAGGGGGGACTACGATGAGCAGTTCTTC
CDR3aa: CASSYRGDYDEQFF

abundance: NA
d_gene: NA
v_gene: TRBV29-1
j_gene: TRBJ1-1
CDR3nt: TGCAGGGGGTTGGTGGCGGGGAGAGAGAACACTGAAGCTTTCTTT
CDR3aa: CRGLVAGRENTEAFF